This TCR beta chain was retrieved from a study of CD8 T cells in Susac syndrome. Random hexamers primed reverse transcription of 0.5 to 1 ug RNA. Multiplex immunoSEQ PCR targeted 54 Vbeta and 13 Jbeta TCR beta segments. A single record per CDR3 protein comes from TCRdb applying MiXCR to the immunoSEQ multiplex PCR reads. The table records about 160,000 distinct CDR3 sequences, around 95% of them present only once. TEMRA cells were FACS-enriched, unlike CD8+ and CD4+ T cells, which were negatively isolated. The source of this sequence is a human donor in good health. The sequenced sample was CD4+ T cells from PBMCs.

The CDR3 is CASRSRNYGYTF. DNA of the CDR3: TGTGCCAGCAGATCGCGTAACTATGGCTACACCTTC. V is TRBV27 and J is TRBJ1-2; D gene ambiguous. This CDR3 contains 12 residues. Germline V gene data show CDR1 as MNHEY and CDR2 as SMNVEV (reference sequence). The V end lost 6 bases, the J end lost 1 base, and 6 bases lay between the germline ends.